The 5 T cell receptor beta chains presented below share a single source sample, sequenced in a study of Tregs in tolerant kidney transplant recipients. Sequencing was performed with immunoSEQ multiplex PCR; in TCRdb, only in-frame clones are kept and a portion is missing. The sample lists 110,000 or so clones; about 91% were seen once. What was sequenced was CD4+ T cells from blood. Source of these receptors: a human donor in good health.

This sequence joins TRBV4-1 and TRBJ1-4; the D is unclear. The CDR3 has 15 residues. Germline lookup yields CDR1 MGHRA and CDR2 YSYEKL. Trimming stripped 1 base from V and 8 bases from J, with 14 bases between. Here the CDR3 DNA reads TGCGCCAGCAGCCAAGCTGGGATAATTGGGGAAAAACTGTTTTTT. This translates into CASSQAGIIGEKLFF.

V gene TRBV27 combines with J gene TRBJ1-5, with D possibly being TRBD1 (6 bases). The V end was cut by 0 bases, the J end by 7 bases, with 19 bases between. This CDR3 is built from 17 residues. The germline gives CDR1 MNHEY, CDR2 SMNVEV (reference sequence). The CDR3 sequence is CASSLSTSQGRGQPQHF. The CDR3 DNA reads TGTGCCAGCAGTTTATCCACCTCACAGGGAAGGGGGCAGCCCCAGCATTTT.

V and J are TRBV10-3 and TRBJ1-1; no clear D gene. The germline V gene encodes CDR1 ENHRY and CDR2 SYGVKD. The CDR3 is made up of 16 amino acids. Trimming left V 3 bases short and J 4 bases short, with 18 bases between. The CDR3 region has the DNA TGTGCCATCAGTGACCGCGGCGGACGGGTGGGCACTGAAGCTTTCTTT. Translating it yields CAISDRGGRVGTEAFF.

This chain's CDR3 is CASSDLAGGWEQYF. Written as DNA, the CDR3 is TGTGCCAGCAGTGACCTAGCGGGAGGTTGGGAGCAGTACTTC. The chain carries TRBV6-4 and TRBJ2-7; TRBD2 matches at 11 bases. CDR3 size: 14 residues. Trimming at V came to 2 bases and at J to 7 bases, leaving 4 bases not matched to a gene. Per germline, CDR1 MRHNA and CDR2 SNTAGT.

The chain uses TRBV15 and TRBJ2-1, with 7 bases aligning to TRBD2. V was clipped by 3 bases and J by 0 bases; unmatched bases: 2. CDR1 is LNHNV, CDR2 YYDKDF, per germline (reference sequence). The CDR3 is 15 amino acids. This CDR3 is CATSSGGSSYNEQFF. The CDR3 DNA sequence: TGTGCCACCAGCAGCGGGGGGAGCTCCTACAATGAGCAGTTCTTC.